The 31 T cell receptor beta chains listed next were all sequenced from one sample in a study of CD8 T cells in ankylosing spondylitis. One entry per CDR3 protein results from TCRdb running MiXCR on the 5' RACE reads. The repertoire includes 200,000 to 300,000 distinct CDR3 sequences, 7% to 10% of them detected once, and more than 4.5% sits in the top ten. The sample consisted of blood, either unsorted or a sorted T cell fraction (not recorded which). Receptors originate from a female donor with ankylosing spondylitis or in good health (not recorded which).

This clonotype was counted ten times or more. This chain's CDR3 is CSARNPGDRVHEQFF. In nucleotides, the CDR3 is TGCAGTGCTAGAAACCCTGGGGATAGGGTACATGAGCAGTTCTTC. V usage is TRBV20-1 and J usage is TRBJ2-1; D uncertain. V was shortened by 2 bases and J by 8 bases, with 19 bases between the two germline ends. Looked up from germline, CDR1 is DFQATT and CDR2 is SNEGSKA (reference sequence). This CDR3 comprises 15 residues.

This chain joins TRBV20-1 and TRBJ1-2; 7 bases map to TRBD1. Germline V lookup: CDR1 DFQATT, CDR2 SNEGSKA (reference sequence). Trimming cost V 5 bases and J 7 bases; bases outside gene matches: 7. This CDR3 has 12 amino acids. The CDR3 loop is CSAHDRVGGYTF. In nucleotides, the CDR3 is TGCAGTGCTCACGACAGGGTTGGTGGCTACACCTTC.

This clonotype was seen repeatedly, ten times or more. The chain carries TRBV4-3 and TRBJ1-1; 8 bases agree with TRBD1. The CDR3 is made up of 14 amino acids. The germline CDR1 and CDR2 sequences are LGHNA and YSLEER. V was clipped by 6 bases and J by 4 bases; unmatched bases: 7. The CDR3 protein is CASSFNRGGTEAFF. The DNA for the CDR3 is TGCGCCAGCAGTTTCAACAGGGGGGGCACTGAAGCTTTCTTT.

On this clonotype itself: At one end the junction does not follow the germline gene, possibly because of a read error. This rearrangement joins TRBV10-3 to TRBJ2-5, with 7 bases fitting TRBD1. Germline CDR1 is ENHRY and CDR2 is SYGVKD. The CDR3 covers 13 residues. Here the CDR3 reads CDISPGTEETQYF. The CDR3, as DNA: TGTGACATCAGTCCTGGGACAGAAGAGACCCAGTACTTC.

This clonotype was seen many times. This chain joins TRBV25-1 and TRBJ2-7; D call uncertain. Trimming shortened V by 0 bases and J by 6 bases, and 12 bases separated the two germline ends. The CDR3 is 14 residues long. Germline V gene data show CDR1 as MGHDK and CDR2 as SYGVNS. In DNA, the CDR3 is TGTGCCAGCAGTGAATATAAGGGTTCGGGCGAGCAGTACTTC. Its translation: CASSEYKGSGEQYF.

This clonotype was picked up many times. The J gene is TRBJ2-5, the V gene TRBV20-1; a weak D match, TRBD2 (7 bases). V was clipped by 4 bases and J by 2 bases, with 17 bases between them. CDR1 and CDR2 from the germline V gene are DFQATT and SNEGSKA (reference sequence). The CDR3 is 15 residues long. The CDR3, as DNA: TGCAGTGCTAAAGGAACAGGGAGGGAACAAGAGACCCAGTACTTC. Protein sequence: CSAKGTGREQETQYF.

This clonotype was seen ten or more times. The rearrangement links TRBV10-3 to TRBJ2-7, with a weak D call TRBD1 (6 bases). The CDR3 is made up of 11 amino acids. Germline-derived CDR1 and CDR2 are ENHRY and SYGVKD. V lost 8 bases, J lost 11 bases, and 16 bases lay in between. The DNA of the CDR3 is TGTGCCATCGGAGACAGGCCAGGAGAGTACTTC. It specifies CAIGDRPGEYF.

This clonotype was observed at least ten times. V and J are TRBV7-6 and TRBJ1-5; possible D gene TRBD1, 6 bases. V shed 3 bases and J shed 2 bases, with 11 bases lying between them. The CDR3 loop spans 15 amino acids. Germline lookup yields CDR1 SGHVS and CDR2 FNYEAQ. The CDR3 nucleotides are TGTGCCAGCAGCTTGACAGGTGGGGGCAATCAGCCCCAGCATTTT. As protein: CASSLTGGGNQPQHF.

This clonotype was counted many times. The V and J genes are TRBV24-1 and TRBJ2-4; D is possibly TRBD1 or TRBD2 (6 bases each). CDR1 KGHDR and CDR2 SFDVKD come from the germline V gene. The V end was cut by 2 bases, the J end by 8 bases, with 15 bases between. This CDR3 contains 15 residues. The CDR3 reads CATSDYRDSGDIQYF. The CDR3, as DNA: TGTGCCACCAGTGATTATCGGGACTCAGGGGACATTCAGTACTTC.

This clonotype was seen many times. V gene TRBV28 combines with J gene TRBJ2-5, with 7 bases fitting TRBD1. Per germline, CDR1 MDHEN and CDR2 SYDVKM. This CDR3 region has 16 residues. V lost 3 bases, J lost 2 bases, and 9 bases stayed unmatched. CDR3 DNA: TGTGCCAGCAGTTTCCGCCGAGGGACAGCACAAGAGACCCAGTACTTC. The encoded protein is CASSFRRGTAQETQYF.

This clonotype has ten or more counts. V usage is TRBV20-1 and J usage is TRBJ1-5; 9 positions match TRBD1. This CDR3 comprises 15 residues. With 3 bases clipped from V and 2 bases from J, the junction kept 5 bases outside the gene matches. The germline V gene has CDR1 DFQATT and CDR2 SNEGSKA (reference sequence). The CDR3 here is CSAREQGAGNQPQHF. The CDR3 nucleotides are TGCAGTGCTAGGGAACAGGGGGCCGGCAATCAGCCCCAGCATTTT.

This clonotype has ten or more counts. V is TRBV4-2 and J is TRBJ2-7, with D unclear. Looked up from germline, CDR1 is LGHNA and CDR2 is YNFKEQ. V was shortened by 2 bases and J by 0 bases, with 14 bases between the two germline ends. This CDR3 comprises 16 residues. The CDR3 DNA reads TGTGCCAGCAGCCAAAGGGCCAGTCTATCCTCCTACGAGCAGTACTTC. As protein: CASSQRASLSSYEQYF.

This clonotype was seen many times. The chain couples TRBV12-3 or TRBV12-4 to TRBJ2-7, with 12 bases lining up with TRBD2. With 1 base clipped from V and 6 bases from J, the junction kept 4 bases outside the gene matches. CDR3 length: 15 amino acids. CDR3 sequence reads: CASSLGLAGVSEQYF. The DNA of the CDR3 is TGTGCCAGCAGTTTAGGACTAGCGGGAGTGAGCGAGCAGTACTTC.

This clonotype showed up many times. CDR3 DNA sequence: TGTGCCACCGGAAGAGGGTTCGGGGAGCTGTTTTTT. Protein: CATGRGFGELFF. The V and J genes are TRBV24-1 and TRBJ2-2; TRBD2 is a possible D gene (5 bases). Per germline, CDR1 KGHDR and CDR2 SFDVKD. The CDR3 totals 12 residues. Trimming shortened V by 9 bases and J by 7 bases, and 11 bases separated the two germline ends.

The CDR3 spells CASSPSIAYNEQFF. The CDR3 region has the DNA TGTGCCAGCAGCCCTTCCATAGCCTACAATGAGCAGTTCTTC. J is TRBJ2-1 and V is TRBV7-9; D is undetermined. This CDR3 contains 14 residues. With 5 bases removed from V and 2 bases from J, the gap between germline ends came to 10 bases. Germline loops: CDR1 SEHNR, CDR2 FQNEAQ (reference sequence).

The chain employs TRBV20-1 and TRBJ2-5; maybe TRBD1 (5 bases). The germline V gene encodes CDR1 DFQATT and CDR2 SNEGSKA (reference sequence). CDR3 length: 13 amino acids. V shed 1 base and J shed 5 bases, with 11 bases lying between them. This chain's CDR3 is CSARGGYDETQYF. The CDR3 DNA follows: TGCAGTGCTAGAGGGGGCTATGACGAGACCCAGTACTTC.

This clonotype was recorded many times. V usage is TRBV15 and J usage is TRBJ2-1, with D maybe TRBD2 (5 bases). Trimming took 0 bases from V and 10 from J, leaving 10 bases between them. Germline loops: CDR1 LNHNV, CDR2 YYDKDF (reference sequence). CDR3 length equals 13 residues. CDR3 in amino acids: CATSRDVSGEQFF. CDR3 DNA sequence: TGTGCCACCAGCAGAGATGTGTCGGGGGAGCAGTTCTTC.

This clonotype has at least ten counts. V usage is TRBV20-1 and J usage is TRBJ1-2; a possible D gene is TRBD1 (5 bases). Germline CDR1 and CDR2: DFQATT and SNEGSKA (reference sequence). The V gene lost 5 bases and the J gene lost 4 bases, with 20 bases spanning the gap. This CDR3 has 15 residues. CDR3 DNA sequence: TGCAGTGCTGTGTCCCCTTCCCAGGGTCTCTATGGCTACACCTTC. Translating gives CSAVSPSQGLYGYTF.

There are many counts of this clonotype. This chain uses TRBV4-3 with TRBJ2-6; D is uncertain. CDR1 and CDR2 from the germline V gene are LGHNA and YSLEER. Trimming took 1 base from V and 0 from J, leaving 7 bases between them. The CDR3 contains 16 residues. CDR3 sequence: CASSQGRVSGANVLTF. The CDR3 DNA is TGCGCCAGCAGCCAAGGACGGGTCTCTGGGGCCAACGTCCTGACTTTC.

This clonotype was found many times. The V call is TRBV9, the J call TRBJ2-1, with TRBD2 identical over 8 bases. Trimming cost V 4 bases and J 6 bases; bases outside gene matches: 12. The germline gives CDR1 SGDLS, CDR2 YYNGEE. The CDR3 spans 16 residues. Here the CDR3 DNA reads TGTGCCAGCAGCTCCCCTGAGACTAGCGATTTCAATGAGCAGTTCTTC. Translated: CASSSPETSDFNEQFF.

This clonotype was recorded a few times. Here the CDR3 reads CASSFNTGLNQPQHF. The CDR3, as DNA: TGTGCCAGCAGTTTTAACACAGGGCTAAATCAGCCCCAGCATTTT. The chain carries TRBV27 and TRBJ1-5, with D maybe TRBD1 (6 bases). V lost 3 bases, J lost 4 bases, and 13 bases lay in between. The CDR3 runs 15 residues. CDR1 and CDR2 from the germline V gene are MNHEY and SMNVEV (reference sequence).

This clonotype was seen many times. This sequence joins TRBV5-6 and TRBJ1-6; D perhaps matches TRBD1 (6 bases). The V end lost 3 bases, the J end lost 7 bases, and 17 bases lay between the germline ends. Germline loops: CDR1 SGHDT, CDR2 YYEEEE. The CDR3 is 16 amino acids. The CDR3 sequence is CASSWGRAETNSPLHF. In nucleotides, the CDR3 is TGTGCCAGCAGCTGGGGGCGTGCGGAAACGAATTCACCCCTCCACTTT.

The chain recombines TRBV7-2 with TRBJ1-2; 11 bases align to TRBD1. Trimming at V came to 5 bases and at J to 7 bases, leaving 3 bases not matched to a gene. The CDR3 contains 13 residues. Germline lookup yields CDR1 SGHTA and CDR2 FQGNSA. CDR3 region: CASSGQGAGGYTF. DNA of the CDR3: TGTGCCAGCAGCGGACAGGGGGCGGGTGGCTACACCTTC.

This clonotype was seen only a few times. The chain links TRBV7-2 to TRBJ2-5, with D tentatively TRBD1 (6 bases). The CDR3 covers 14 residues. The germline gives CDR1 SGHTA, CDR2 FQGNSA. Trimming left V 1 base short and J 1 base short, with 7 bases between. CDR3 in DNA: TGTGCCAGCAGCTTAGTGACAGGCCAAGAGACCCAGTACTTC. Translated: CASSLVTGQETQYF. The variable domain in full, with the rest retrieved from reference TRBV7-2 and TRBJ2-5, is GAGVSQSPSNKVTEKGKDVELRCDPISGHTALYWYRQSLGQGLEFLIYFQGNSAPDKSGLPSDRFSAERTGGSVSTLTIQRTQQEDSAVYLCASSLVTGQETQYFGPGTRLLVL.

This clonotype came up many times. This chain's CDR3 is CASSLEGAYGYTF. In DNA form, the CDR3 reads TGTGCCAGCAGCTTAGAAGGAGCTTATGGCTACACCTTC. The genes are TRBV7-2 and TRBJ1-2, with D uncertain. CDR3 length: 13 amino acids. Per germline, CDR1 SGHTA and CDR2 FQGNSA. With 1 base removed from V and 5 bases from J, the gap between germline ends came to 8 bases. Supplemented by reference TRBV7-2 and TRBJ1-2, the full variable domain reads GAGVSQSPSNKVTEKGKDVELRCDPISGHTALYWYRQSLGQGLEFLIYFQGNSAPDKSGLPSDRFSAERTGGSVSTLTIQRTQQEDSAVYLCASSLEGAYGYTFGSGTRLTVV.

This clonotype was detected many times. The chain links TRBV29-1 to TRBJ1-2, with TRBD1 as a possible D gene (5 bases). The CDR3 contains 10 residues. Germline-derived CDR1 and CDR2 are SQVTM and ANQGSEA. Deletions cut 6 bases from V and 6 bases from J, with 8 bases between. This chain's CDR3 is CSVDTDGYTF. The DNA of the CDR3 is TGCAGCGTGGACACGGATGGCTACACCTTC. The full variable domain, completed using reference TRBV29-1 and TRBJ1-2, is SAVISQKPSRDICQRGTSLTIQCQVDSQVTMMFWYRQQPGQSLTLIATANQGSEATYESGFVIDKFPISRPNLTFSTLTVSNMSPEDSSIYLCSVDTDGYTFGSGTRLTVV.

This clonotype has a count of ten or more. The J gene is TRBJ2-2, the V gene TRBV7-8, with TRBD2 as a possible D gene (5 bases). The CDR3 covers 15 residues. V lost 2 bases and J 7 bases, leaving 14 bases between the germline ends. Germline loops: CDR1 SGHVS, CDR2 FQNEAQ. CDR3: CASSLIAIDGGELFF. CDR3 DNA sequence: TGTGCCAGCAGCTTAATAGCGATAGACGGCGGGGAGCTGTTTTTT. Full variable domain (remainder filled in from reference TRBV7-8 and TRBJ2-2): GAGVSQSPRYKVAKRGQDVALRCDPISGHVSLFWYQQALGQGPEFLTYFQNEAQLDKSGLPSDRFFAERPEGSVSTLKIQRTQQEDSAVYLCASSLIAIDGGELFFGEGSRLTVL.

This clonotype occurred many times. This chain connects TRBV20-1 to TRBJ2-1, with 11 bases lining up with TRBD2. The trim removed 5 bases at V and 10 bases at J, leaving 7 bases unmatched. From germline, CDR1 is DFQATT and CDR2 SNEGSKA (reference sequence). The CDR3 loop spans 13 amino acids. CDR3 DNA: TGCAGTGCTCACGGGACTAGCGGATGGGAGCAGTTCTTC. This gives the protein CSAHGTSGWEQFF.

Points on this clonotype: Its ends do not fully match the called genes, so a read error is possible. The chain joins TRBV20-1 to TRBJ2-1, with unresolved D. The V gene's germline CDR1 is DFQATT and CDR2 SNEGSKA (reference sequence). The CDR3 runs to 12 residues. CDR3 nucleotide sequence: TGCAGTGCTCCCCACGGCTACACTGAGCAGTTCTTC. Translating gives CSAPHGYTEQFF.

This clonotype appeared many times. The CDR3 DNA sequence: TGCGCCAGCAGCTTGGTGAGTGAGAACACTGAAGCTTTCTTT. Residues: CASSLVSENTEAFF. The rearrangement links TRBV5-1 to TRBJ1-1; no clear D. The V end lost 0 bases, the J end lost 1 base, and 7 bases lay between the germline ends. The germline V gene has CDR1 SGHRS and CDR2 YFSETQ. The CDR3 extends over 14 amino acids.

In its sample, this clonotype was seen many times. The rearrangement uses TRBV7-8 and TRBJ2-2; unclear D gene. The length of the CDR3 is 11 residues. The germline V gene has CDR1 SGHVS and CDR2 FQNEAQ. Trimming took 3 bases from V and 7 from J, leaving 3 bases between them. CDR3: CASSFFGELFF. The CDR3 bases are TGTGCCAGCAGCTTTTTCGGGGAGCTGTTTTTT. The variable domain in full, completed from reference TRBV7-8 and TRBJ2-2, reads GAGVSQSPRYKVAKRGQDVALRCDPISGHVSLFWYQQALGQGPEFLTYFQNEAQLDKSGLPSDRFFAERPEGSVSTLKIQRTQQEDSAVYLCASSFFGELFFGEGSRLTVL.